This TCR beta chain was sequenced during a study of response to subunit inactivated influenza vaccine. Whole-study results and caveats: There was a suggestion from the authors that each seasonal influenza vaccination recruits few new T cells.

This clonotype has a handful of counts. The antigen remains unidentified. TCRdb ran MiXCR on the RT-PCR reads and lists one entry per CDR3 protein. The sample includes around 850,000 distinct CDR3 sequences, about 18% of them seen just once. Germline V gene lookup returns CDR1 SGHTA and CDR2 FQGNSA. The V end lost 7 bases, the J end lost 2 bases, and 11 bases lay between the germline ends. The length of the CDR3 is 14 residues. The source of this sequence is a man aged 45-65 years who received an inactivated influenza vaccine. Sequences were derived from PBMCs from blood, sampled more than 4 days after vaccination. The chain carries TRBV7-2 and TRBJ2-2; a weak D match, TRBD1 (5 bases). CDR3 nucleotide sequence: TGTGCCAGCACCCGACAGCTTAACACCGGGGAGCTGTTTTTT. Encoded protein: CASTRQLNTGELFF.